The clone carrying this TCR beta chain was observed a handful of times. As yet, its antigen is unknown. The data derive from a study of CD8 T cells in ankylosing spondylitis. TCRdb processed the 5' RACE reads anew with MiXCR; each CDR3 protein has one entry. This repertoire shows fewer than 750,000 distinct CDR3 sequences, under 20% found once; its top ten account for 19%. Study-wide findings and caveats: Previously reported in reactive arthritis synovial fluid and blood were some of the motif variants. Several highly homologous variants formed a TCR beta motif that appeared characteristic of ankylosing spondylitis blood.

The V segment lost 6 bases and the J segment 5 bases; nucleotides outside the gene matches: 8. This CDR3 has 14 amino acids. The sample comprised blood, either unsorted or a sorted T cell fraction (not recorded which). This receptor was identified in a male donor with ankylosing spondylitis. The chain couples TRBV12-3 or TRBV12-4 to TRBJ2-5; 8 bases match TRBD1. CDR3 amino acids: CASSQGAIWETQYF. Here the CDR3 DNA reads TGTGCCAGCAGCCAGGGGGCGATTTGGGAGACCCAGTACTTC.